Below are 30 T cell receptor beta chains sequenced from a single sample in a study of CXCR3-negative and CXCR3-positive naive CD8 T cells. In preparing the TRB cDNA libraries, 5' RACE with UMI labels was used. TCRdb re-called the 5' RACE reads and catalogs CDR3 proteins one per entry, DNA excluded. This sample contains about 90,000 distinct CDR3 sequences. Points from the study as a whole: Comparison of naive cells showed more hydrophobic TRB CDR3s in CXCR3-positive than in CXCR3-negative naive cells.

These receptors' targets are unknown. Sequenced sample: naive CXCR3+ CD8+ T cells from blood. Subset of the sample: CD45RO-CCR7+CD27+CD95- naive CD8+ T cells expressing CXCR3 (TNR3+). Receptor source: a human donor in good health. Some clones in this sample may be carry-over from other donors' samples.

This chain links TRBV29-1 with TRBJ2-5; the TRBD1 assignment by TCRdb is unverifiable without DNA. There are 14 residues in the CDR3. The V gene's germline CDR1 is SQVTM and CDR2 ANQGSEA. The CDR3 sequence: CSVEPTESGETQYF. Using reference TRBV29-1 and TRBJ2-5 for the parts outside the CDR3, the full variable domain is SAVISQKPSRDICQRGTSLTIQCQVDSQVTMMFWYRQQPGQSLTLIATANQGSEATYESGFVIDKFPISRPNLTFSTLTVSNMSPEDSSIYLCSVEPTESGETQYFGPGTRLLVL.

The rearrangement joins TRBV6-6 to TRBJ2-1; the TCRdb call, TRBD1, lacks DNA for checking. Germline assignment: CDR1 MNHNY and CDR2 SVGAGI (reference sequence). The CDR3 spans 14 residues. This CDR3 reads CASTPGGLYNEQFF.

CDR3 in amino acids: CASSFRGRTTDTQYF. The chain employs TRBV7-2 and TRBJ2-3; the TRBD2 assignment by TCRdb is unverifiable without DNA. CDR1 and CDR2 from the germline V gene are SGHTA and FQGNSA. The CDR3 has 15 residues.

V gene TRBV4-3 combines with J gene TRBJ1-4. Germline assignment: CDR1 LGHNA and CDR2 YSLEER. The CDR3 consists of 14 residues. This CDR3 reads CASSQVEEGEKLFF.

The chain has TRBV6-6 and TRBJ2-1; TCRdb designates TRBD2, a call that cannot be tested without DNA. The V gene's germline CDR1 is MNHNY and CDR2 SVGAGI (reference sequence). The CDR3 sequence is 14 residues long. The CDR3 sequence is CASSFRGVFDEQFF.

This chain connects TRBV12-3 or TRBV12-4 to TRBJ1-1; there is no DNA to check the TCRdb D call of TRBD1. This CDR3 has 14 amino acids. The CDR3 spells CASSFGGLNTEAFF.

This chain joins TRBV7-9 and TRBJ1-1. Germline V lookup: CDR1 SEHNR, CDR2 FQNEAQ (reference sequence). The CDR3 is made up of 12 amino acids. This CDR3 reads CASSLDGGEAFF. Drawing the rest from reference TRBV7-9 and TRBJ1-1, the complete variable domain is DTGVSQNPRHKITKRGQNVTFRCDPISEHNRLYWYRQTLGQGPEFLTYFQNEAQLEKSRLLSDRFSAERPKGSFSTLEIQRTEQGDSAMYLCASSLDGGEAFFGQGTRLTVV.

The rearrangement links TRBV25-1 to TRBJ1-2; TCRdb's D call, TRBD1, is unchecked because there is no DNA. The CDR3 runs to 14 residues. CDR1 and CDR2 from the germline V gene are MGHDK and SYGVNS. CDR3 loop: CASSEWEGGSGYTF.

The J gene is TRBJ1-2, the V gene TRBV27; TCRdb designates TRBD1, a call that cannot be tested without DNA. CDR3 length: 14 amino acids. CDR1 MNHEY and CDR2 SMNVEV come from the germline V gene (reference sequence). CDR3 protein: CASRPFEGADGYTF.

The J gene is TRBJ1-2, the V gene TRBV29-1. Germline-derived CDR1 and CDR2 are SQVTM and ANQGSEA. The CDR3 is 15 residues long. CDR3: CSVDNWGQIGYGYTF.

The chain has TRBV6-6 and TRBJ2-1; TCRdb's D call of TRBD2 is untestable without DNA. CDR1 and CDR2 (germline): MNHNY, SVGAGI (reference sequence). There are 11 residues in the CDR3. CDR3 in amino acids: CASGEGNEQFF.

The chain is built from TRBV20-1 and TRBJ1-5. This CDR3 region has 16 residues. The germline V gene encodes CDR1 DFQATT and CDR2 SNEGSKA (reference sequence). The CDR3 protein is CSATSGGAKGNQPQHF.

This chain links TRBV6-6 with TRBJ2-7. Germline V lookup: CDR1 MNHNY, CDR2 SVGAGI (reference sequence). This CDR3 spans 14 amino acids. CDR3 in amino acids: CASSYGLLSYEQYF.

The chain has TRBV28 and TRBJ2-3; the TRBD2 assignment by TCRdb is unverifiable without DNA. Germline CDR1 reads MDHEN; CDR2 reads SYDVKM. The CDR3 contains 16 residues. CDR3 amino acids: CASNSLVAGAQDTQYF.

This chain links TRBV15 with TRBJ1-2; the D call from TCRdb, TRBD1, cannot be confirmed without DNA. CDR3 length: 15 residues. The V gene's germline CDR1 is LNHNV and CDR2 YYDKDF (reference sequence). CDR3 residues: CATSRVVLGDYGYTF. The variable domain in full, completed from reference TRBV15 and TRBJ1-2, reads DAMVIQNPRYQVTQFGKPVTLSCSQTLNHNVMYWYQQKSSQAPKLLFHYYDKDFNNEADTPDNFQSRRPNTSFCFLDIRSPGLGDTAMYLCATSRVVLGDYGYTFGSGTRLTVV.

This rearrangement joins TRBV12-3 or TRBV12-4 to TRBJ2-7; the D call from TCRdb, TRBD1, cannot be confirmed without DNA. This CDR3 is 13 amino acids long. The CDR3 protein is CASSRGTPYEQYF.

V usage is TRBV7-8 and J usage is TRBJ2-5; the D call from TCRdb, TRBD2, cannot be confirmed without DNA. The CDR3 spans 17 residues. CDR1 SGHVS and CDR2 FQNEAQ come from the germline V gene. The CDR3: CASSLLPGLAGVETQYF. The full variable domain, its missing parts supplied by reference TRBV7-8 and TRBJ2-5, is GAGVSQSPRYKVAKRGQDVALRCDPISGHVSLFWYQQALGQGPEFLTYFQNEAQLDKSGLPSDRFFAERPEGSVSTLKIQRTQQEDSAVYLCASSLLPGLAGVETQYFGPGTRLLVL.

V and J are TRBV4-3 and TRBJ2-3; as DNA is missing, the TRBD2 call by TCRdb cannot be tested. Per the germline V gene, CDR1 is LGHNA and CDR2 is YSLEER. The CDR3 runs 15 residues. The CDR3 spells CASSPRGGVTDTQYF.

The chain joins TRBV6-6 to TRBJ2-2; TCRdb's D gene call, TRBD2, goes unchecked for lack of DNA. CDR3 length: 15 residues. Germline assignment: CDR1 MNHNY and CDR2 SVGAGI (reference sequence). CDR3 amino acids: CASSTLSRNTGELFF.

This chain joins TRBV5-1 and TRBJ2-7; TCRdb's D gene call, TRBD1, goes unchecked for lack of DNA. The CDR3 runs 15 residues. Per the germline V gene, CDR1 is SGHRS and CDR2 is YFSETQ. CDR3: CASSLGTGVRHEQYF.

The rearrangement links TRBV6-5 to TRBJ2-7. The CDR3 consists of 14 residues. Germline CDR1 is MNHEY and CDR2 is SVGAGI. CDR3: CASSGEGSSYEQYF.

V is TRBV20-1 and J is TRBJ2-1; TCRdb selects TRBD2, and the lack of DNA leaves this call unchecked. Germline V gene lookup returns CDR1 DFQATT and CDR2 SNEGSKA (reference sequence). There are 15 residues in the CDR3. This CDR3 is CSAHHGRAIYNEQFF.

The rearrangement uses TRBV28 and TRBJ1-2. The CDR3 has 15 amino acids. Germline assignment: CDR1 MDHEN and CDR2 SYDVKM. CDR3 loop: CASSLGLQPRYGYTF.

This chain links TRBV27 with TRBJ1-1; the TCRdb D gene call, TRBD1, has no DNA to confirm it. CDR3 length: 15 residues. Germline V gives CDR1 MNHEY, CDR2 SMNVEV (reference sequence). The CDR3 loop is CASSGQGIQDTEAFF.

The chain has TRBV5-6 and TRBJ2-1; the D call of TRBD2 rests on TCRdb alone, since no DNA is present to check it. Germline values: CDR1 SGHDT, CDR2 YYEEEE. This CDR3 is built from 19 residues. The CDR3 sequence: CASSPNIWRQRGDFNEQFF. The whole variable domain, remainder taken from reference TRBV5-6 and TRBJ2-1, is DAGVTQSPTHLIKTRGQQVTLRCSPKSGHDTVSWYQQALGQGPQFIFQYYEEEERQRGNFPDRFSGHQFPNYSSELNVNALLLGDSALYLCASSPNIWRQRGDFNEQFFGPGTRLTVL.

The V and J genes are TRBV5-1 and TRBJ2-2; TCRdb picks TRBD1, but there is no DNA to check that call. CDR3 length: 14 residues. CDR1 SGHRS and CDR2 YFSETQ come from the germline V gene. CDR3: CASSLAGPGGELFF.

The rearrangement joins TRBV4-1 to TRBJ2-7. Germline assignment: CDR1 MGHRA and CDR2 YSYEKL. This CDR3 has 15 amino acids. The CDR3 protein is CASSQDSRPSYEQYF.

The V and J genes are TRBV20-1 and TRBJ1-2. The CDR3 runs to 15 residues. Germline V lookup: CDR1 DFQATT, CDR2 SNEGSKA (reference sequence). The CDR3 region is CSARGAGGPDGGYTF.

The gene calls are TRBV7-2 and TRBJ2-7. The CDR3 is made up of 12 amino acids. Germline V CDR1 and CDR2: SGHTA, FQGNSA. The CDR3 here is CASSWGTNEQYF.

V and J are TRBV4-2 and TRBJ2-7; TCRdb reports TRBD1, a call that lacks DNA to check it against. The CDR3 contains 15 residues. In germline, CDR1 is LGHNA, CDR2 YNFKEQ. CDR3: CASSQGAGRAYEQYF.